This T cell receptor beta chain was identified during a study of Ad26.COV2.S vaccination and SARS-CoV-2 variants. On the study more broadly: The Ad26.COV2.S arm of the COV1001 trial was where the donor was placed. Study results and limitations: Vaccine recipients posted higher spike-specific TCR breadth than their placebo counterparts.

Stated treatment: 15 to 20 received Ad26.COV2.S at low or high dose, single or two shots; about 5 received placebo; per-sample allocation not given. Samples were taken on day 63 after the first vaccine or placebo injection. Donor was an adult aged 18-55 years in Boston. As concerns this clone: Its antigen is not identified.

This table comes from immunoSEQ multiplex PCR, and its TCRdb copy is limited to in-frame clones, with some not included. Here the sample spans approximately 400,000 clones, approximately 83% being singletons. With 0 bases removed from V and 0 bases from J, the gap between germline ends came to 8 bases. The CDR3 runs to 15 residues. Per germline, CDR1 SGHNT and CDR2 YYREEE (reference sequence). This chain links TRBV5-4 with TRBJ2-3; TRBD1 is a possible D gene (6 bases). The source of this sequence is a person aged 18-65 years who received the Ad26.COV2.S COVID-19 vaccine or a placebo. The sequences come from peripheral blood, collected in a trial of Ad26.COV2.S vaccine versus placebo. The CDR3 protein is CASSLGGQSTDTQYF. The CDR3 region has the DNA TGTGCCAGCAGCTTGGGAGGACAGAGCACAGATACGCAGTATTTT. Combining the CDR3 with reference TRBV5-4 and TRBJ2-3 gives the whole variable domain ETGVTQSPTHLIKTRGQQVTLRCSSQSGHNTVSWYQQALGQGPQFIFQYYREEENGRGNFPPRFSGLQFPNYSSELNVNALELDDSALYLCASSLGGQSTDTQYFGPGTRLTVL.